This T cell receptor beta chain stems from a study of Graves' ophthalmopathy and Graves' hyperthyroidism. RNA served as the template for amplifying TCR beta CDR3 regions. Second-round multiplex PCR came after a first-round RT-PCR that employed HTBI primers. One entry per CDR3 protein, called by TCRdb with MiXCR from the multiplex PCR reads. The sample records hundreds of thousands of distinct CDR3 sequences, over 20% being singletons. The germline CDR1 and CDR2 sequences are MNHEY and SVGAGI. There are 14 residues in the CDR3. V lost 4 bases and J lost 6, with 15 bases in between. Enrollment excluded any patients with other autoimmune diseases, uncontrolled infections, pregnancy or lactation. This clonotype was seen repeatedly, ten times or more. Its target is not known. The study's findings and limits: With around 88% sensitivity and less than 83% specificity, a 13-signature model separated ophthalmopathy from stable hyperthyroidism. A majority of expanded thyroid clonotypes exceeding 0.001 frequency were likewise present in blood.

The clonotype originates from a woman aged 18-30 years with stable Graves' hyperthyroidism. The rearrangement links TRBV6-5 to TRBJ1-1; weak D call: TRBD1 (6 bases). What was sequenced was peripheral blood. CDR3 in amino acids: CASSFSVGGAEAFF. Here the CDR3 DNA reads TGTGCCAGCAGTTTCTCCGTAGGGGGGGCTGAAGCTTTCTTT.